The 17 T cell receptor beta chains below were found in one sample sequenced in a study of breast tumors, draining lymph nodes, adjacent tissues. TCRdb fed the multiplex PCR reads into MiXCR, producing one record per CDR3 protein. There are over 150,000 distinct CDR3 sequences in the sample; roughly 29% occur only once, and around 4.5% lies in the top ten. Axillary draining lymph nodes of breast cancer patients supplied the node samples. Sequenced material: axillary lymph node tissue. The receptors here all came from a female donor with breast cancer. Some clones in this sample may be carry-over from other donors' samples.

This clonotype was seen repeatedly, ten times or more. The V gene is TRBV7-2, the J gene TRBJ2-7; 11 nucleotides agree with TRBD1. This CDR3 region has 16 residues. The V gene end was trimmed by 4 bases and the J gene end by 0 bases; junction bases not matched to a gene: 5. Germline loops: CDR1 SGHTA, CDR2 FQGNSA. DNA of the CDR3: TGTGCCAGCAGCTACTCCGGGACAGGGGGCTCCTACGAGCAGTACTTC. The encoded protein is CASSYSGTGGSYEQYF.

This clonotype was detected ten times or more. This sequence joins TRBV7-2 and TRBJ2-5; no reliable D call. V lost 8 bases and J 5 bases, leaving 9 bases between the germline ends. CDR3 length equals 11 residues. Germline values: CDR1 SGHTA, CDR2 FQGNSA. This chain's CDR3 is CASAKTETQYF. For the CDR3, the DNA is TGTGCCAGCGCCAAGACGGAGACCCAGTACTTC.

At least ten counts were recorded for this clonotype. The V gene is TRBV25-1, the J gene TRBJ1-2, with 11 positions matching TRBD1. In germline, CDR1 is MGHDK, CDR2 SYGVNS. Germline trimming cut 3 bases from V and 8 bases from J; bases unmatched to any gene: 11. CDR3 size: 16 residues. This CDR3 reads CASSEGTPGQGGGYTF. DNA for the CDR3: TGTGCCAGCAGTGAGGGAACCCCGGGACAGGGGGGAGGCTACACCTTC.

This clonotype showed up many times. The chain employs TRBV7-6 and TRBJ2-1; 9 bases are a match to TRBD2. Unmatched junction bases numbered 14, after V lost 1 base and J lost 7 bases. Germline lookup yields CDR1 SGHVS and CDR2 FNYEAQ. The CDR3 extends over 18 amino acids. The CDR3 loop is CASSLGASGNLGHNEQFF. The CDR3 nucleotides read TGTGCCAGCAGCTTAGGGGCTAGCGGGAACCTAGGTCATAATGAGCAGTTCTTC.

This clonotype was found many times. CDR3 in amino acids: CASSVGGQVGRSPLHF. CDR3 nucleotides: TGTGCCAGCAGCGTAGGGGGGCAGGTTGGCCGTTCACCCCTCCACTTT. The chain carries TRBV9 and TRBJ1-6, with D tentatively TRBD1 (6 bases). Germline-derived CDR1 and CDR2 are SGDLS and YYNGEE. Between the trimmed V and J ends, which lost 0 bases and 9 bases, there was a span of 16 bases. The CDR3 is 16 amino acids. The full variable domain, rest sourced from reference TRBV9 and TRBJ1-6, is DSGVTQTPKHLITATGQRVTLRCSPRSGDLSVYWYQQSLDQGLQFLIQYYNGEERAKGNILERFSAQQFPDLHSELNLSSLELGDSALYFCASSVGGQVGRSPLHFGNGTRLTVT.

The sample holds one count of this clonotype. At one boundary the junction diverges from the germline segment, which might be a read error. V gene TRBV12-5 combines with J gene TRBJ1-1; TRBD1 is a possible D gene (5 bases). The CDR3 has 16 residues. CDR1 and CDR2 from the germline V gene are LGHNT and FRNRAP. The CDR3 DNA sequence: TGTGCTAGTGGTTTGGGCCGACGGGGCACGAACACTGAAGCTTCCTTT. It is translated as CASGLGRRGTNTEASF. Based on the CDR3 plus reference TRBV12-5 and TRBJ1-1, the full variable domain is DARVTQTPRHKVTEMGQEVTMRCQPILGHNTVFWYRQTMMQGLELLAYFRNRAPLDDSGMPKDRFSAEMPDATLATLKIQPSEPRDSAVYFCASGLGRRGTNTEASFGQGTRLTVV.

This chain links TRBV7-2 with TRBJ2-1, with a tentative D call TRBD1 (8 bases). The CDR3 spans 15 residues. CDR1 is SGHTA and CDR2 is FQGNSA in the germline V gene. The CDR3: CASQGAAGGYNEQFF. The CDR3 DNA follows: TGTGCTTCCCAGGGGGCGGCCGGGGGGTACAATGAGCAGTTCTTC.

This clonotype was picked up a small number of times. V and J are TRBV13 and TRBJ2-1; weak D call: TRBD2 (7 bases). This CDR3 contains 15 residues. Germline V gene sequence: CDR1 PRHDT, CDR2 FYEKMQ (reference sequence). Trimming cost V 8 bases and J 8 bases, with 22 bases left between them. The CDR3 protein is CASGYPRGGGDEQFF. As DNA, the CDR3 is TGTGCCAGCGGCTATCCTAGGGGGGGGGGAGATGAGCAGTTCTTC.

V and J are TRBV2 and TRBJ2-3; weak D call: TRBD2 (5 bases). The CDR3 runs 15 residues. V lost 2 bases and J lost 0, with 9 bases in between. Per the germline V gene, CDR1 is SNHLY and CDR2 is FYNNEI. The CDR3 coding sequence is TGTGCCAGCAGTGAATCGGGGATTAGCACAGATACGCAGTATTTT. Its translation: CASSESGISTDTQYF.

This clonotype was observed many times. The genes are TRBV7-2 and TRBJ2-1; TRBD2 is a possible D gene (7 bases). Trimming pared 2 bases from V and 8 bases from J, leaving 13 bases between. CDR3 length: 14 amino acids. Per germline, CDR1 SGHTA and CDR2 FQGNSA. This chain's CDR3 is CASSLRGAGDEQFF. The CDR3 coding sequence is TGTGCCAGCAGCTTACGGGGGGCGGGGGATGAGCAGTTCTTC.

This clonotype was recorded many times. The chain is built from TRBV19 and TRBJ2-2; weak D call: TRBD2 (6 bases). CDR3 length: 15 amino acids. V was clipped by 6 bases and J by 6 bases, with 17 bases between them. Germline V gene lookup returns CDR1 LNHDA and CDR2 SQIVND (reference sequence). The CDR3 sequence: CASSGSRPVPGELFF. In DNA form, the CDR3 reads TGTGCCAGTAGCGGGAGCCGACCGGTACCCGGGGAGCTGTTTTTT. The full variable domain, its missing parts supplied by reference TRBV19 and TRBJ2-2, is DGGITQSPKYLFRKEGQNVTLSCEQNLNHDAMYWYRQDPGQGLRLIYYSQIVNDFQKGDIAEGYSVSREKKESFPLTVTSAQKNPTAFYLCASSGSRPVPGELFFGEGSRLTVL.

This clonotype has ten or more counts. The chain has TRBV30 and TRBJ1-6, with a tentative D call TRBD1 (6 bases). Per the germline V gene, CDR1 is GTSNPN and CDR2 is SVGIG (reference sequence). The CDR3 is 14 amino acids. V gave up 2 bases and J gave up 6 bases, with 11 bases separating them. The chain's CDR3 is CAWSLGQPNSPLHF. The CDR3 DNA follows: TGTGCCTGGAGTTTGGGACAACCTAATTCACCCCTCCACTTT.

This clonotype was seen at least ten times. V is TRBV20-1 and J is TRBJ2-5; D ambiguous. The V gene's germline CDR1 is DFQATT and CDR2 SNEGSKA (reference sequence). Trimming pared 6 bases from V and 0 bases from J, leaving 17 bases between. CDR3 length: 15 residues. The CDR3 reads CSAPHPNTDQETQYF. Here the CDR3 DNA reads TGCAGTGCCCCCCACCCCAACACAGACCAAGAGACCCAGTACTTC.

This clonotype was seen more than once but under ten times. One base away lies a much larger clone, so this may be a sequencing read error. The chain joins TRBV6-6 to TRBJ2-7; a possible D gene is TRBD1 (5 bases). Per the germline V gene, CDR1 is MNHNY and CDR2 is SVGAGI (reference sequence). CDR3 length: 13 amino acids. V lost 8 bases and J 2 bases, leaving 13 bases between the germline ends. The CDR3 loop reads CASLPGLPYEQYF. The DNA of the CDR3 is TGTGCCAGCCTGCCAGGGCTCCCCTACGAGCAGTACTTC.

This clonotype was observed many times. A much larger clone is a single base away; this may be a read error. The chain is built from TRBV20-1 and TRBJ1-2; D gene unclear. Germline V gene lookup returns CDR1 DFQATT and CDR2 SNEGSKA (reference sequence). This CDR3 has 12 residues. The V end was cut by 6 bases, the J end by 13 bases, with 21 bases between. Written as DNA, the CDR3 is TGCAGTGCCCCTCGTTCCGGGCCAGGTCCCACCTTC. Translating gives CSAPRSGPGPTF.

This clonotype has a handful of counts. V is TRBV7-9 and J is TRBJ1-1, with D tentatively TRBD1 (6 bases). In germline, CDR1 is SEHNR, CDR2 FQNEAQ (reference sequence). The CDR3 loop spans 13 amino acids. The ends were cut back, 4 bases at V and 11 bases at J, with 17 bases in the middle. The CDR3 DNA reads as TGTGCCAGCAGCTCACCCGACAGGAGAGGTGCTTTCTTT. Translated, it gives CASSSPDRRGAFF.

Comment on this clonotype: The CDR3 does not end in the conserved phenylalanine or tryptophan, so this is likely a read error. V gene TRBV20-1 combines with J gene TRBJ2-3; D might be TRBD2 (6 bases). CDR1 and CDR2 (germline): DFQATT, SNEGSKA (reference sequence). This CDR3 comprises 15 residues. V was cut by 6 bases and J by 5 bases, with 21 bases left in between. Here the CDR3 DNA reads TGCAGTGCCGAAGGCCGGAGACTAGATGTAGATACGCAGTATCTC. It specifies CSAEGRRLDVDTQYL.